This T cell receptor (beta chain) originates from a study of T cell changes during pregnancy in multiple sclerosis. This CDR3 contains 14 residues. CDR1 is LNHNV and CDR2 is YYDKDF in the germline V gene (reference sequence). The V gene lost 5 bases and the J gene lost 2 bases, with 10 bases spanning the gap. This table comes from immunoSEQ multiplex PCR, and its TCRdb copy is limited to in-frame clones, with some not included. Of 90,000 or so clones listed, under 95% were seen once; the top ten hold under 0.95%. The source is a female donor with multiple sclerosis, enrolled in a pregnancy study. The input for sequencing was peripheral blood, taken before pregnancy. The genes are TRBV15 and TRBJ2-1, with unresolved D. The CDR3 loop reads CATSGSNAYNEQFF. The CDR3 nucleotides are TGTGCCACCAGCGGTAGTAACGCCTACAATGAGCAGTTCTTC.